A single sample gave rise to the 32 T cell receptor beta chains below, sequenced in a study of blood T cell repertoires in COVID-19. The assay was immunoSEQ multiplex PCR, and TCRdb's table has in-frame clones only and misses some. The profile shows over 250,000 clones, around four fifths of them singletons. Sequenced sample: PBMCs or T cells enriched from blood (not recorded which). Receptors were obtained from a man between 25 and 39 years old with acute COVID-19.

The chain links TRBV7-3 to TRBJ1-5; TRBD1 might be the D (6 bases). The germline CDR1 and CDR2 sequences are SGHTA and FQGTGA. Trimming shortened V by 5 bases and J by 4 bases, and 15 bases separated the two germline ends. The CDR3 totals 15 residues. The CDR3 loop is CASSIRAGENQPQHF. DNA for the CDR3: TGTGCCAGCAGCATCCGGGCAGGGGAAAATCAGCCCCAGCATTTT.

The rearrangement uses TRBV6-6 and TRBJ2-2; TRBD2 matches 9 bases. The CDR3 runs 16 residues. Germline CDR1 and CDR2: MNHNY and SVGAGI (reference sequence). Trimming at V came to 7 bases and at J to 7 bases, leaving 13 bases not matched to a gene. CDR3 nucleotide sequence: TGTGCCAGCATCCAAGCTAGCGGGATGGCGTACGGGGAGCTGTTTTTT. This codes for CASIQASGMAYGELFF.

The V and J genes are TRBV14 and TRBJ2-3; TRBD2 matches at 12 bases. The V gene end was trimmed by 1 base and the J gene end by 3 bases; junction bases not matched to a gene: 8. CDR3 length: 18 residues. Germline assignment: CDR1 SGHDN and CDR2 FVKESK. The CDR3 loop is CASSQGLTSGSFTDTQYF. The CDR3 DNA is TGTGCCAGCAGCCAAGGATTGACTAGCGGGAGTTTTACAGATACGCAGTATTTT.

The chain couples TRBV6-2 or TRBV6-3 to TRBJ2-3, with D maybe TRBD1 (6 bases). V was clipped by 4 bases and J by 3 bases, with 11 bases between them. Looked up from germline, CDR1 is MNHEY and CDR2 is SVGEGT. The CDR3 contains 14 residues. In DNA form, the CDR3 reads TGTGCCAGCAGTTCATACAGGGCAACAGATACGCAGTATTTT. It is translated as CASSSYRATDTQYF.

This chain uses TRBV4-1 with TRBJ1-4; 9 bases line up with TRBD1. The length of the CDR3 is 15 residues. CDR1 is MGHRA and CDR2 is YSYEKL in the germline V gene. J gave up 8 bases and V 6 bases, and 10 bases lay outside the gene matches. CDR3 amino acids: CASSIRQGVKEKLFF. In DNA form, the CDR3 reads TGCGCCAGCAGTATCCGACAGGGGGTGAAAGAAAAACTGTTTTTT.

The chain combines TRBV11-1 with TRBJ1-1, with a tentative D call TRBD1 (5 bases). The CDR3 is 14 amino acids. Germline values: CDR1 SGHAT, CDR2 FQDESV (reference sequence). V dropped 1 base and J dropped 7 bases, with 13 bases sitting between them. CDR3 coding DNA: TGTGCCAGCAGCTTAGAGGGGTCAAGCCGTGAAGCTTTCTTT. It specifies CASSLEGSSREAFF.

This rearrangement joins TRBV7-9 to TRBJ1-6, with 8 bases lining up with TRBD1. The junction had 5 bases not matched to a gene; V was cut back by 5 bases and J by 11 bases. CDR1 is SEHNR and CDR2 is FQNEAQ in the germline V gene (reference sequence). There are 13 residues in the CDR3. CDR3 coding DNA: TGTGCCAGCAGCGAGGACAGGGTTACACCCCTCCACTTT. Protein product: CASSEDRVTPLHF.

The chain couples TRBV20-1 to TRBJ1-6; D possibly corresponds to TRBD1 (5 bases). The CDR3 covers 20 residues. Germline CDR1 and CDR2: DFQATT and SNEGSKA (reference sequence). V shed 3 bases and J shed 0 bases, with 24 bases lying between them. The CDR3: CSASRRGGYLPSSYNSPLHF. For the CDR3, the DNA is TGCAGTGCTAGTCGGCGCGGGGGGTACCTCCCGAGCTCCTATAATTCACCCCTCCACTTT.

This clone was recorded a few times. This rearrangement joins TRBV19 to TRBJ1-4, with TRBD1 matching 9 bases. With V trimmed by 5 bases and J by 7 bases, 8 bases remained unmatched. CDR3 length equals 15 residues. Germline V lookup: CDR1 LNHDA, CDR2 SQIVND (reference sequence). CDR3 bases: TGTGCCAGTAGTTCGCGGGACAGGGAGTTTGAAAAACTGTTTTTT. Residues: CASSSRDREFEKLFF.

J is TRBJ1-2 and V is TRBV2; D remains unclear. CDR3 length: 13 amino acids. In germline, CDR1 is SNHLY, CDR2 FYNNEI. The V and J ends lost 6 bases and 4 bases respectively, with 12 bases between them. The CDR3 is CASREPGAYGYTF. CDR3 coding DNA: TGTGCCAGCAGGGAGCCGGGAGCCTATGGCTACACCTTC.

The CDR3 protein is CAIRVMNTEAFF. CDR3 sequence (DNA): TGTGCCATTCGGGTCATGAACACTGAAGCTTTCTTT. This rearrangement joins TRBV6-5 to TRBJ1-1, with D unclear. Germline lookup yields CDR1 MNHEY and CDR2 SVGAGI. The CDR3 sequence is 12 residues long. Trimming pared 10 bases from V and 0 bases from J, leaving 9 bases between.

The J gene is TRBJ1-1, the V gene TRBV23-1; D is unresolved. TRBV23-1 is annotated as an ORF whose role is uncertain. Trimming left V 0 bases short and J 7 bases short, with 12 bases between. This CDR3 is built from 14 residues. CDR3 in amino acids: CASSQSLWSHEAFF. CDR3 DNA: TGCGCCAGCAGTCAATCGTTATGGAGCCATGAAGCTTTCTTT.

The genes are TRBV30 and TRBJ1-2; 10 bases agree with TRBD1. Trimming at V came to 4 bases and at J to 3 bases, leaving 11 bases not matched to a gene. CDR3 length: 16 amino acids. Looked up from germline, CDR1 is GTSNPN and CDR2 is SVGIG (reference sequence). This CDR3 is CAWKIRRDRGHYGYTF. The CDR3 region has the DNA TGTGCCTGGAAAATCCGGAGGGACAGGGGACACTATGGCTACACCTTC.

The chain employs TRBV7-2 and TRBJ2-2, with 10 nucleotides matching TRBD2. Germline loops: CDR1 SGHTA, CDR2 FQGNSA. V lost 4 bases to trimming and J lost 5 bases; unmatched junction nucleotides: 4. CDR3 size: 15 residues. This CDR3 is CASSSSGSRTGELFF. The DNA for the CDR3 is TGTGCCAGCAGCTCTAGCGGGAGTAGGACCGGGGAGCTGTTTTTT.

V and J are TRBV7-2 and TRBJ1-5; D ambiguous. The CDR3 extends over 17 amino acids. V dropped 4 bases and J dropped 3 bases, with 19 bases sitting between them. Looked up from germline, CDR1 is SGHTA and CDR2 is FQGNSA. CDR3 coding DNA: TGTGCCAGCAGCTCTAGCCCCCCACAAGAATACAATCAGCCCCAGCATTTT. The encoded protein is CASSSSPPQEYNQPQHF.

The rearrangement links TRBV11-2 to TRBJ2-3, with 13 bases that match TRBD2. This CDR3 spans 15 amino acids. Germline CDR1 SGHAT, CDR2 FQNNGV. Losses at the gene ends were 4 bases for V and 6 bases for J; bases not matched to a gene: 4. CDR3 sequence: CASSYLTSGRDTQYF. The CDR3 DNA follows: TGTGCCAGCAGCTATCTGACTAGCGGGAGGGATACGCAGTATTTT.

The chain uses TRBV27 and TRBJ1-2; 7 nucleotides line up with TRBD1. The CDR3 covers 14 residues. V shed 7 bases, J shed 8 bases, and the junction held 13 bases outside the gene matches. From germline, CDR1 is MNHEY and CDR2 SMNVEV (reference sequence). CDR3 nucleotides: TGTGCCAGCAAGGGGGCGGGACAGTTCGAGGGCTACACCTTC. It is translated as CASKGAGQFEGYTF.

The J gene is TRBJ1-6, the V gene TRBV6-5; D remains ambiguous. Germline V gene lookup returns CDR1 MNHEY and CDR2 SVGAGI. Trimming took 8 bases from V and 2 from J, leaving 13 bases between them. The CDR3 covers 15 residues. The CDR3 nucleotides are TGTGCCAGCCTTGAGGGCGGACCCTATAATTCACCCCTCCACTTT. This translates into CASLEGGPYNSPLHF.

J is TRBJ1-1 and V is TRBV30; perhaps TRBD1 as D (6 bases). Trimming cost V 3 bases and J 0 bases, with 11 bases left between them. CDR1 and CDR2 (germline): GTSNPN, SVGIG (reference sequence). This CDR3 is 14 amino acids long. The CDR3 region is CAWRRQELNTEAFF. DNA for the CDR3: TGTGCCTGGAGGAGACAGGAATTGAACACTGAAGCTTTCTTT.

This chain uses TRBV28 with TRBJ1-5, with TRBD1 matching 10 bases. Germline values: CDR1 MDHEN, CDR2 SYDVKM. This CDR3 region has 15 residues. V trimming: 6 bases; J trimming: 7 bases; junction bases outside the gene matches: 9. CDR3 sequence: CASSPPGQGQQPQHF. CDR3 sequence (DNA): TGTGCCAGCAGCCCTCCGGGACAGGGGCAGCAGCCCCAGCATTTT.

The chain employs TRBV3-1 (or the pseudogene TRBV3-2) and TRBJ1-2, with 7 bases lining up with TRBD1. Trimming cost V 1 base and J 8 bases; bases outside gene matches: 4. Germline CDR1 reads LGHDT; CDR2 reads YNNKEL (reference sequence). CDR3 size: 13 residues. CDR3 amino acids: CASSQGGGGGYTF. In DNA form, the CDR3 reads TGTGCCAGCAGCCAAGGTGGAGGGGGCGGCTACACCTTC.

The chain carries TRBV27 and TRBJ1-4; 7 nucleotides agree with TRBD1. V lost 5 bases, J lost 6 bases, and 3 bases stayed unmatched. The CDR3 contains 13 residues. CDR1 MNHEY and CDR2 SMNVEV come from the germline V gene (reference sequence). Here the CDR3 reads CASSRGGDEKLFF. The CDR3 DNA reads TGTGCCAGCAGTCGAGGGGGCGATGAAAAACTGTTTTTT.

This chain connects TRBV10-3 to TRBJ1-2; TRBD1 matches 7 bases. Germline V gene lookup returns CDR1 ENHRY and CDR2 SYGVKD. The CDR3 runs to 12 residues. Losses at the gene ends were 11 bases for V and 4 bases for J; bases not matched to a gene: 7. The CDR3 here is CAARDSFYGYTF. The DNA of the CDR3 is TGTGCCGCCCGGGACAGCTTCTATGGCTACACCTTC.

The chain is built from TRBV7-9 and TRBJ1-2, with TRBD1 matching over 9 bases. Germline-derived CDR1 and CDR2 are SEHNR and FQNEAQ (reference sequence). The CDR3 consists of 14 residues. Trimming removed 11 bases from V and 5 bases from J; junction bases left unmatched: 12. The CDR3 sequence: CAVGWDRASYGYTF. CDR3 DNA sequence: TGTGCCGTCGGGTGGGACAGGGCTAGTTATGGCTACACCTTC.

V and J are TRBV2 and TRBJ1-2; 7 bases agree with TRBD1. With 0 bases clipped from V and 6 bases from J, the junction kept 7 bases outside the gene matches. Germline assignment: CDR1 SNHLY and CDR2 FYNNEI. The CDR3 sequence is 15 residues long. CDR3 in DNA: TGTGCCAGCAGTGAAGCGCTAGGGACAGAGGATGGCTACACCTTC. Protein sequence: CASSEALGTEDGYTF.

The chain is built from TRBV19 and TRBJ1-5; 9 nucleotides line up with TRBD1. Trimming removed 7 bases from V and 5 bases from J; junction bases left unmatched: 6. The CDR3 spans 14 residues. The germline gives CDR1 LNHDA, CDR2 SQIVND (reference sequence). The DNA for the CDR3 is TGTGCCAGTAAAGCGGACAGGGGCTATCAGCCCCAGCATTTT. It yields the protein CASKADRGYQPQHF.

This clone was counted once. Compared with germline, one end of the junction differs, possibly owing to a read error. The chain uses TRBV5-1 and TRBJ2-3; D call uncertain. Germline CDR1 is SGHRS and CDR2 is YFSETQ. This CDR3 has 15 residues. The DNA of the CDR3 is TGTGCCAGCAGTGTTCATGGGCCTACCACAGATACGCAGTATTTT. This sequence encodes CASSVHGPTTDTQYF.

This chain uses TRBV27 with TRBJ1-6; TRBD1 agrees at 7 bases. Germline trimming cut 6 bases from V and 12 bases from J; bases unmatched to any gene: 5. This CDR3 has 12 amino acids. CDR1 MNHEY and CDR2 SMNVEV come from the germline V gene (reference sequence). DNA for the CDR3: TGTGCCAGCAGCGTCAGACAGGGACCCCTCCACTTT. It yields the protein CASSVRQGPLHF.

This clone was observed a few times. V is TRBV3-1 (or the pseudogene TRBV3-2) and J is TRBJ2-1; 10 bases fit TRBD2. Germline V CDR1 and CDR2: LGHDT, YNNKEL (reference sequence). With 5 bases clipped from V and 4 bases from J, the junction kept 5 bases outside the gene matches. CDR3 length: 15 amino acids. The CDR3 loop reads CASSVTSGAYNEQFF. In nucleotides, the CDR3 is TGTGCCAGCAGCGTTACTAGCGGGGCTTACAATGAGCAGTTCTTC.

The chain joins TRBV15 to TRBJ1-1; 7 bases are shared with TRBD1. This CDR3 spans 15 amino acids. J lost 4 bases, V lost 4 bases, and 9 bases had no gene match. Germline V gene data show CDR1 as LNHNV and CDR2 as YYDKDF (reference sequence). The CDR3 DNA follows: TGTGCCACCAGCAAAGGGACAGCCGGGGGCACTGAAGCTTTCTTT. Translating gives CATSKGTAGGTEAFF.

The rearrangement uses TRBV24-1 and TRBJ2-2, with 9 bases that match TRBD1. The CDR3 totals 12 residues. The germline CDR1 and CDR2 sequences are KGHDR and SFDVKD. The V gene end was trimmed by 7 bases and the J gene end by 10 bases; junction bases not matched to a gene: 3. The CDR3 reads CATRGQGLELFF. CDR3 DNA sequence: TGTGCCACCAGGGGACAGGGATTGGAGCTGTTTTTT.

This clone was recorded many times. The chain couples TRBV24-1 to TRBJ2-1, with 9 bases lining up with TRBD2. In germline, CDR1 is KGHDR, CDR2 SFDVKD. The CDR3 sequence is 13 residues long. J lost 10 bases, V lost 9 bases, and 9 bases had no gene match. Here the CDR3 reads CATRGAGGREQFF. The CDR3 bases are TGTGCCACCCGGGGAGCGGGAGGACGGGAGCAGTTCTTC.